The rows below give T cell receptor beta chains drawn from one sample of a study of cytomegalovirus exposure and HLA in healthy donors. Measured with immunoSEQ multiplex PCR; TCRdb has only the in-frame clones, and not every one. Found here are 150,000 to 200,000 clones, roughly 82% of them singletons; the top ten hold more than 0.45%. The source material was PBMCs. These receptors were obtained from a woman between 45 and 65 years old in good health and CMV-seronegative. The CDR3 runs from the conserved cysteine through the conserved F or W. The D gene is left open where the match is weak. Clone size, where shown, is once, few, many, or a class for clones that have expanded.

length: 10; D: -; size: few; V: TRBV2; J: TRBJ1-2; DNA: TGTGCCAGCACGAACTATGGCTACACCTTC; CDR3: CASTNYGYTF
length: 14; D: -; size: -; V: TRBV6-5; J: TRBJ1-1; DNA: TGTGCCAGCAGTGCCGGGGGTCTGAACACTGAAGCTTTCTTT; CDR3: CASSAGGLNTEAFF
length: 15; D: TRBD1; size: -; V: TRBV9; J: TRBJ2-7; DNA: TGTGCCAGCAGCGAGGGGGCCGGGGTACCGTACGAGCAGTACTTC; CDR3: CASSEGAGVPYEQYF
length: 13; D: -; size: once; V: TRBV6-1; J: TRBJ2-7; DNA: TGTGCCAGCAGTGAAGGGCACGGGTACGAGCAGTACTTC; CDR3: CASSEGHGYEQYF
length: 15; D: -; size: -; V: TRBV6-5; J: TRBJ1-5; DNA: TGTGCCAGCAGCCCTCGGGGGAATAGCAATCAGCCCCAGCATTTT; CDR3: CASSPRGNSNQPQHF
length: 14; D: TRBD1; size: -; V: TRBV6-5; J: TRBJ1-5; DNA: TGTGCCAGCAGGCGCGGACAGGGTGCTCAGCCCCAGCATTTT; CDR3: CASRRGQGAQPQHF
length: 16; D: TRBD1; size: -; V: TRBV18; J: TRBJ2-7; DNA: TGTGCCAGCTCACCACCGACAGGGATCTCATCCTACGAGCAGTACTTC; CDR3: CASSPPTGISSYEQYF
length: 15; D: TRBD1; size: -; V: TRBV13; J: TRBJ2-2; DNA: TGTGCCAGCAGCTTAGGTGGGACAGGGACCGGGGAGCTGTTTTTT; CDR3: CASSLGGTGTGELFF
length: 18; D: -; size: -; V: TRBV21-1; J: TRBJ2-3; DNA: TGTGCCAGCAGCAAAGGGTTCGGGCGGGGCGGCAGCACAGATACGCAGTATTTT; CDR3: CASSKGFGRGGSTDTQYF
length: 14; D: -; size: -; V: TRBV5-8; J: TRBJ1-5; DNA: TGTGCCAGCAGCTTGCCAGGGGTCAATCAGCCCCAGCATTTT; CDR3: CASSLPGVNQPQHF
length: 13; D: -; size: -; V: TRBV2; J: TRBJ2-1; DNA: TGTGTCACCAGCAAGCGGGTACTCAATGAGCAGTTCTTC; CDR3: CVTSKRVLNEQFF
length: 15; D: -; size: -; V: TRBV9; J: TRBJ2-1; DNA: TGTGCCAGCAGCGCCTATCGACTAGGGTACAATGAGCAGTTCTTC; CDR3: CASSAYRLGYNEQFF
length: 11; D: TRBD2; size: -; V: TRBV20-1; J: TRBJ2-7; DNA: TGCAGTTTCCGGGGGGTCCACGAGCAGTACTTC; CDR3: CSFRGVHEQYF
length: 18; D: TRBD2; size: -; V: TRBV7-9; J: TRBJ2-7; DNA: TGTGCCAGCAGCTTAGTGGTGCTCCTAGCGGGGGGGACCTACGAGCAGTACTTC; CDR3: CASSLVVLLAGGTYEQYF
length: 13; D: -; size: -; V: TRBV27; J: TRBJ2-1; DNA: TGTGCCAGCAGTTTAAGGGGGTCTAATGAGCAGTTCTTC; CDR3: CASSLRGSNEQFF
length: 15; D: -; size: -; V: TRBV6-5; J: TRBJ1-1; DNA: TGTGCCAGCAGTTACTCGGGCACGAGGAACACTGAAGCTTTCTTT; CDR3: CASSYSGTRNTEAFF
length: 14; D: TRBD1; size: -; V: TRBV11-2; J: TRBJ2-1; DNA: TGTGCCAGCTCTGGGACAGGGGAGAGGAATGAGCAGTTCTTC; CDR3: CASSGTGERNEQFF
length: 16; D: TRBD1; size: -; V: TRBV10-3; J: TRBJ2-1; DNA: TGTGCCATCAGTCTACAGGGGGCAGGGTCCTACAATGAGCAGTTCTTC; CDR3: CAISLQGAGSYNEQFF
length: 15; D: TRBD2; size: -; V: TRBV19; J: TRBJ2-1; DNA: TGTGCCAGTAGTCTAGCGGGAGGGCCCTACAATGAGCAGTTCTTC; CDR3: CASSLAGGPYNEQFF
length: 15; D: -; size: once; V: TRBV4-1; J: TRBJ1-2; DNA: TGCGCCAGCAGCCAAGTGGTAGGGGATATGGATGGCTACGCCTTC; CDR3: CASSQVVGDMDGYAF
length: 17; D: TRBD2; size: -; V: TRBV5-1; J: TRBJ2-1; DNA: TGCGCCAGCAGCTTAACGGGACTAGCGGGAGCTCCGAATGAGCAGTTCTTC; CDR3: CASSLTGLAGAPNEQFF
length: 12; D: -; size: -; V: TRBV7-2; J: TRBJ2-1; DNA: TGTGCCAGCAGCGCCCGGGTCCAGTCGCAGTTCTTC; CDR3: CASSARVQSQFF
length: 13; D: TRBD1; size: -; V: TRBV25-1; J: TRBJ1-4; DNA: TGTGCCCCAATGCGGGACAGGGATGAAAAACTGTTTTTT; CDR3: CAPMRDRDEKLFF
length: 13; D: -; size: -; V: TRBV9; J: TRBJ2-7; DNA: TGTGCCAGCAGCGTAGGAGGGCCTGGGGAGCAGTACTTC; CDR3: CASSVGGPGEQYF
length: 17; D: -; size: -; V: TRBV7-9; J: TRBJ2-1; DNA: TGTGCCAGCAGCCCAGGGACACGGGCGGGTATATACAATGAGCAGTTCTTC; CDR3: CASSPGTRAGIYNEQFF
length: 13; D: -; size: -; V: TRBV11-3; J: TRBJ2-1; DNA: TGTGCCAGCAGCTTTAGCTCCTACAATGAGCAGTTCTTC; CDR3: CASSFSSYNEQFF